The 12 T cell receptor beta chains given below trace back to one sample, sequenced in a study of T cell changes during pregnancy in multiple sclerosis. The data were produced by immunoSEQ multiplex PCR, yet TCRdb's version contains in-frame clones alone and is incomplete. In the table there are 40,000 to 50,000 clones, approximately 91% of which are singletons. The specimen was CD8+ T cells from peripheral blood mononuclear cells, collected after pregnancy. These receptor sequences come from a female donor with multiple sclerosis, enrolled in a pregnancy study.

CDR3 loop: CAISDTGIPDDKGEQYF. The CDR3 DNA follows: TGTGCCATCAGTGACACCGGGATTCCTGACGATAAAGGGGAGCAGTACTTC. This sequence joins TRBV10-3 and TRBJ2-7; perhaps TRBD2 as D (5 bases). Trimming shortened V by 3 bases and J by 7 bases, and 25 bases separated the two germline ends. Germline values: CDR1 ENHRY, CDR2 SYGVKD. The CDR3 is made up of 17 amino acids.

The V gene is TRBV5-5, the J gene TRBJ2-7; the D is unclear. The CDR3 has 13 residues. Trimming pared 1 base from V and 4 bases from J, leaving 9 bases between. Per germline, CDR1 SGHKS and CDR2 YYEKEE (reference sequence). The CDR3 coding sequence is TGTGCCAGCAGCTTGCCCCCCCAGTACGAGCAGTACTTC. Protein sequence: CASSLPPQYEQYF.

The chain couples TRBV16 to TRBJ2-1, with 14 positions matching TRBD2. This CDR3 spans 16 amino acids. From germline, CDR1 is KGHSY and CDR2 FQNENV. The ends lost 4 bases at V and 6 bases at J; junction bases unmatched: 5. The CDR3: CASSPQTSGGGNEQFF. As DNA, the CDR3 is TGTGCCAGCAGCCCCCAGACTAGCGGGGGGGGCAATGAGCAGTTCTTC.

The chain uses TRBV9 and TRBJ1-2; 9 bases are shared with TRBD1. CDR3 length: 16 amino acids. The junction had 4 bases not matched to a gene; V was cut back by 0 bases and J by 1 base. CDR1 is SGDLS, CDR2 YYNGEE, per germline. CDR3 bases: TGTGCCAGCAGCGTAGATCGACAGGGGGATAACTATGGCTACACCTTC. This sequence encodes CASSVDRQGDNYGYTF.

The CDR3 loop is CASSLTGASTEAFF. For the CDR3, the DNA is TGTGCCAGCAGTTTAACAGGGGCGTCCACTGAAGCTTTCTTT. The chain uses TRBV27 and TRBJ1-1, with 7 nucleotides matching TRBD1. Germline CDR1 reads MNHEY; CDR2 reads SMNVEV (reference sequence). CDR3 length: 14 residues. V shed 2 bases and J 4 bases; nucleotides not matched to a gene: 4.

The rearrangement links TRBV19 to TRBJ2-2; no definite D call. Germline V lookup: CDR1 LNHDA, CDR2 SQIVND (reference sequence). V was trimmed by 3 bases and J by 6 bases, leaving 5 bases between them. The CDR3 runs 12 residues. The CDR3 coding sequence is TGTGCCAGTAGTATGAGTTCCGGGGAGCTGTTTTTT. This gives the protein CASSMSSGELFF.

CDR3 in amino acids: CASSLVADRVSGNTIYF. Here the CDR3 DNA reads TGTGCCAGCAGCTTGGTGGCAGACAGGGTCTCTGGAAACACCATATATTTT. V is TRBV5-4 and J is TRBJ1-3; 7 bases agree with TRBD1. With V trimmed by 0 bases and J by 0 bases, 6 bases remained unmatched. In germline, CDR1 is SGHNT, CDR2 YYREEE (reference sequence). The CDR3 has 17 residues.

The genes are TRBV11-2 and TRBJ2-1; 12 bases match TRBD2. The CDR3 is made up of 16 amino acids. The trim removed 4 bases at V and 5 bases at J, leaving 6 bases unmatched. Germline V lookup: CDR1 SGHAT, CDR2 FQNNGV. The CDR3 spells CASSSTSSGGDNEQFF. CDR3 nucleotides: TGTGCCAGCAGCTCAACTTCTAGCGGGGGGGACAATGAGCAGTTCTTC.

The rearrangement links TRBV7-3 to TRBJ2-3; weak D call: TRBD2 (6 bases). The CDR3 has 15 residues. CDR1 and CDR2 from the germline V gene are SGHTA and FQGTGA. V shed 1 base and J shed 2 bases, with 10 bases lying between them. CDR3: CASSLSGDLTDTQYF. The CDR3 bases are TGTGCCAGCAGCTTAAGCGGGGACCTCACAGATACGCAGTATTTT.

This clone was seen just once. J is TRBJ1-3 and V is TRBV2, with D perhaps matching TRBD1 (5 bases). Germline lookup yields CDR1 SNHLY and CDR2 FYNNEI. Deletions cut 9 bases from V and 0 bases from J, with 12 bases between. This CDR3 contains 14 residues. CDR3 DNA sequence: TGTGCCAGTGGGGGACTGTTCTCTGGAAACACCATATATTTT. As protein: CASGGLFSGNTIYF.

This chain links TRBV7-8 with TRBJ1-2, with D perhaps matching TRBD1 (6 bases). Looked up from germline, CDR1 is SGHVS and CDR2 is FQNEAQ. V lost 5 bases and J lost 4, with 17 bases in between. The CDR3 sequence is 15 residues long. CDR3 in amino acids: CASSPRGGRGYGYTF. Here the CDR3 DNA reads TGTGCCAGCAGCCCACGTGGGGGCAGGGGCTATGGCTACACCTTC.

The genes are TRBV2 and TRBJ2-3, with 11 positions matching TRBD2. V gave up 6 bases and J gave up 0 bases; unmatched junction bases: 2. CDR3 size: 15 residues. Germline V gene sequence: CDR1 SNHLY, CDR2 FYNNEI. The CDR3 loop is CASRPSGGSTDTQYF. Here the CDR3 DNA reads TGTGCCAGCAGACCTAGCGGGGGGAGCACAGATACGCAGTATTTT.